These 11 T cell receptor beta chains share one sample of origin, sequenced in a study of blood T cell repertoires in COVID-19. This table comes from immunoSEQ multiplex PCR, and its TCRdb copy is limited to in-frame clones, with some not included. The table has some 76,000 clones, about 93% seen once. Sequencing used peripheral blood. These receptors were collected from a human donor in a cohort sampled during active COVID-19.

The chain joins TRBV3-1 (or the pseudogene TRBV3-2) to TRBJ2-7; 9 positions agree with TRBD1. CDR1 and CDR2 (germline): LGHDT, YNNKEL (reference sequence). V dropped 2 bases and J dropped 9; count of bases not matched to a gene: 11. The CDR3 has 15 residues. The CDR3: CASSQRTGVGSGQYF. The CDR3 nucleotides read TGTGCCAGCAGCCAACGGACAGGGGTGGGCTCAGGGCAGTACTTC.

J is TRBJ2-5 and V is TRBV7-2; TRBD2 is a possible D gene (6 bases). Deletions cut 4 bases from V and 5 bases from J, with 17 bases between. This CDR3 comprises 15 residues. Germline loops: CDR1 SGHTA, CDR2 FQGNSA. CDR3 in DNA: TGTGCCAGCAGCTCACGGGCGGGGTATGGGGAGACCCAGTACTTC. Encoded protein: CASSSRAGYGETQYF.

J is TRBJ2-1 and V is TRBV6-5, with D maybe TRBD1 (7 bases). Trimming removed 8 bases at V and 3 bases at J, with 11 bases between. The CDR3 consists of 13 residues. CDR1 and CDR2 from the germline V gene are MNHEY and SVGAGI. For the CDR3, the DNA is TGTGCCAGCGGGGGGACAGACTACAATGAGCAGTTCTTC. This gives the protein CASGGTDYNEQFF.

The V and J genes are TRBV6-5 and TRBJ1-2, with a weak D call TRBD1 (6 bases). V dropped 0 bases and J dropped 2 bases, with 13 bases sitting between them. From germline, CDR1 is MNHEY and CDR2 SVGAGI. The CDR3 is 16 residues long. The CDR3 loop is CASSYSSTGLNYGYTF. The CDR3 DNA follows: TGTGCCAGCAGTTACTCGAGTACAGGGTTAAACTATGGCTACACCTTC.

The gene calls are TRBV6-2 or TRBV6-3 and TRBJ1-1; 7 bases fit TRBD1. Germline CDR1 reads MNHEY; CDR2 reads SVGEGT. The CDR3 is 15 residues long. V lost 1 base to trimming and J lost 5 bases; unmatched junction nucleotides: 7. The CDR3 bases are TGTGCCAGCAGTTACTTTAAGGGGGCGCGAACTGAAGCTTTCTTT. This gives the protein CASSYFKGARTEAFF.

The chain employs TRBV4-2 and TRBJ2-1; TRBD1 aligns across 7 bases. Germline V gene data show CDR1 as LGHNA and CDR2 as YNFKEQ. The CDR3 sequence is 14 residues long. Trimming at V came to 2 bases and at J to 5 bases, leaving 3 bases not matched to a gene. The CDR3 reads CASSQPQGDNEQFF. CDR3 bases: TGTGCCAGCAGCCAACCTCAGGGGGACAATGAGCAGTTCTTC.

The genes are TRBV6-5 and TRBJ2-1, with a possible D match to TRBD1 (6 bases). The CDR3 contains 11 residues. V shed 5 bases and J shed 14 bases, with 13 bases lying between them. From germline, CDR1 is MNHEY and CDR2 SVGAGI. CDR3 residues: CASSNRDNEFF. The CDR3 DNA follows: TGTGCCAGCAGTAACCGGGACAACGAGTTCTTC.

The chain combines TRBV10-3 with TRBJ1-4, with 8 positions matching TRBD1. The CDR3 has 13 amino acids. J lost 4 bases, V lost 6 bases, and 1 base had no gene match. Germline V CDR1 and CDR2: ENHRY, SYGVKD. CDR3 coding DNA: TGTGCCATCAGAGGACAGGGTAATGAAAAACTGTTTTTT. Translated: CAIRGQGNEKLFF.

The gene calls are TRBV4-1 and TRBJ1-5; D perhaps matches TRBD1 (6 bases). Trimming took 1 base from V and 1 from J, leaving 17 bases between them. The germline V gene has CDR1 MGHRA and CDR2 YSYEKL. This CDR3 is 18 amino acids long. CDR3 in amino acids: CASSQGSAGETSNQPQHF. In DNA, the CDR3 is TGCGCCAGCAGCCAAGGGAGCGCAGGGGAAACAAGCAATCAGCCCCAGCATTTT.

The V call is TRBV9, the J call TRBJ2-5, with 7 bases matching TRBD1. Looked up from germline, CDR1 is SGDLS and CDR2 is YYNGEE. V was clipped by 3 bases and J by 5 bases; unmatched bases: 7. The CDR3 sequence is 14 residues long. CDR3 sequence reads: CASSEGQLRETQYF. The CDR3 region has the DNA TGTGCCAGCAGCGAGGGACAGCTCCGGGAGACCCAGTACTTC.

The CDR3 region is CASSFRSGRNIPEAFF. For the CDR3, the DNA is TGTGCCAGCAGTTTCCGCTCCGGGAGAAATATCCCTGAAGCTTTCTTT. V gene TRBV27 combines with J gene TRBJ1-1, with D hard to call. The CDR3 contains 16 residues. In germline, CDR1 is MNHEY, CDR2 SMNVEV (reference sequence). The V end lost 3 bases, the J end lost 6 bases, and 20 bases lay between the germline ends.